This T cell receptor beta chain was captured by sequencing in a study of blood T cell repertoires in COVID-19. Study at large: The United States, Italy and Spain provided the acute and convalescent COVID-19 samples. Nucleic acid was either cDNA or gDNA, and it came from T cells, B-cell-depleted T cells, or PBMCs.

Authors' processing steps: How many nucleated cells were present was estimated from reference gene primer amplification. Profiled with immunoSEQ multiplex PCR; TCRdb holds only in-frame clones, not every one. D and trimming come from the DNA, and the V and J calls and clone size come from that table. The sample carries about 260,000 clones, 80% to 90% recorded once. The sample consisted of peripheral blood. The TCR originated in a woman between 40 and 50 years old with acute or convalescent COVID-19.

The chain's CDR3 is CASSLGTGNNQPQHF. CDR3 in DNA: TGTGCCAGCAGTCTCGGGACAGGGAATAATCAGCCCCAGCATTTT. The chain employs TRBV27 and TRBJ1-5; 9 positions agree with TRBD1. Trimming cost V 5 bases and J 4 bases; bases outside gene matches: 6. CDR1 and CDR2 from the germline V gene are MNHEY and SMNVEV (reference sequence). The CDR3 spans 15 residues.